This T cell receptor (beta chain) was documented in a study of blood T cell repertoires in COVID-19. The germline gives CDR1 SNHLY, CDR2 FYNNEI. This CDR3 region has 15 residues. V lost 3 bases, J lost 2 bases, and 1 base stayed unmatched. Per the authors' pipeline: It was from reference gene primer amplification that nucleated cell counts were estimated. This table comes from immunoSEQ multiplex PCR, and its TCRdb copy is limited to in-frame clones, with some not included. The V and J calls and clone size were taken over from that table, and D and trimming were inferred from the DNA. The sample contains some 190,000 clones, approximately 77% of which appear only once.

The sequence was collected from a woman older than 75 with active or convalescent COVID-19. The rearrangement links TRBV2 to TRBJ2-3; 11 bases fit TRBD1. Sequencing was performed on peripheral blood. Here the CDR3 reads CASSEDRGPTDTQYF. CDR3 nucleotides: TGTGCCAGCAGTGAGGACAGGGGGCCCACAGATACGCAGTATTTT.